Here is one TCR beta chain with its context. Its antigen is currently unknown. This record belongs to a study of Tregs in tolerant kidney transplant recipients. Points from the study as a whole: Biological reproducibility was not directly addressed in this study. The small number of patients limits these findings pending further validation.

CDR1 and CDR2 (germline): ENHRY, SYGVKD. The CDR3 consists of 13 residues. The junction had 0 bases not matched to a gene; V was cut back by 4 bases and J by 2 bases. Unstimulated regulatory T cells (CD4+CD25+CD127-), CD4+CD25- non-regulatory cells, CD4 and CD8 cells were FACS-sorted from thawed PBMCs. Here immunoSEQ multiplex PCR was the method, and the copy in TCRdb shows in-frame clones only, minus some. The sample consists of some 62,000 clones, around 98% of them appearing once. This clonotype was sampled from a human donor who received a combined kidney and bone marrow transplant. This chain uses TRBV10-3 with TRBJ2-7; 9 positions agree with TRBD1. Sequenced material: Tregs from blood, taken before the transplant. DNA for the CDR3: TGTGCCATCAGTGGGACAGGGGCCTACGAGCAGTACTTC. It specifies CAISGTGAYEQYF.